This TCR beta chain was observed in a study of Ad26.COV2.S vaccination and SARS-CoV-2 variants. As for the study in general: Donor had been placed in the Ad26.COV2.S arm of the COV1001 trial.

Study-level results: Compared with placebo recipients, vaccine recipients had higher spike-specific TCR breadth. Breadth and depth estimates from TCRs may understate total T cell responses.

As to treatment: over 15 received Ad26.COV2.S at low or high dose, single or two shots; about 5 received placebo; per-sample allocation not given. The investigators took samples on day 63 after the first vaccine or placebo injection. It was Wuhan-strain SARS-CoV-2 spike that the Ad26 vaccine vector expressed. Clones were sequenced by immunoSEQ multiplex PCR, and TCRdb holds only the in-frame ones, with some missing. The repertoire holds roughly 420,000 clones, with roughly 89% as singletons. Germline CDR1 is MDHEN and CDR2 is SYDVKM. This CDR3 is built from 13 residues. V shed 6 bases and J shed 1 base, with 9 bases lying between them. Comments on this clone: What it binds is unknown.

Source: peripheral blood, taken in a trial of Ad26.COV2.S vaccine versus placebo. The receptor's source is a person between 18 and 65 years old who received the Ad26.COV2.S COVID-19 vaccine or a placebo. The V call is TRBV28, the J call TRBJ1-1; D is unresolved. The CDR3 nucleotides read TGTGCCAGCAGGCGGGCAGGGAACACTGAAGCTTTCTTT. Protein product: CASRRAGNTEAFF.